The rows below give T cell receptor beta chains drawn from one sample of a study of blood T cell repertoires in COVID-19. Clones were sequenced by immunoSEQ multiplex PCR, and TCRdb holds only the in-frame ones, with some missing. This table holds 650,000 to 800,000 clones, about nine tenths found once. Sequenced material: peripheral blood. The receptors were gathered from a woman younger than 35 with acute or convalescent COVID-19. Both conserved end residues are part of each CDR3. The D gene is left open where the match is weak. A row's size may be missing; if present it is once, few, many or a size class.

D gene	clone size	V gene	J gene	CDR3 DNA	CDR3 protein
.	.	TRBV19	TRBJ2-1	TGTGCCAGTAGTATATCGCAGGATCCTTACAATGAGCAGTTCTTC	CASSISQDPYNEQFF
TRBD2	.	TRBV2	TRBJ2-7	TGTGCCAGCAGGGGGGGAGGGTTTCCCTACGAGCAGTACTTC	CASRGGGFPYEQYF
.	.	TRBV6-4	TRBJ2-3	TGTGCCAGCAGTCAAGGTCCGGGGTCGGCAGATACGCAGTATTTT	CASSQGPGSADTQYF
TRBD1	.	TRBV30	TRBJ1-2	TGTGCCTGGAGTCCCCACAAACCCGGACAGGTTCAATATGGCTACACCTTC	CAWSPHKPGQVQYGYTF
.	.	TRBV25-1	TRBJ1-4	TGTGCCAGCAGTGCCTCGGGATGGAGCGGAGCGGGGGAAAAACTGTTTTTT	CASSASGWSGAGEKLFF
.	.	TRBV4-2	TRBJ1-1	TGTGCCAGCAGCAAGACTGGGGAGGGGAACACTGAAGCTTTCTTT	CASSKTGEGNTEAFF
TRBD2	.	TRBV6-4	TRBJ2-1	TGTGCCAGCTCCTTCGCGGGGGGATCCTACAATGAGCAGTTCTTC	CASSFAGGSYNEQFF
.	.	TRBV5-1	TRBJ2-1	TGCGCCAGCAGCTTGGCCTTGGCGGGCAATGAGCAGTTCTTC	CASSLALAGNEQFF
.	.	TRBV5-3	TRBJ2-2	TGTGCCAGAAGCTTGGGTAAAGGGGAGGCCGGGGAGCTGTTTTTT	CARSLGKGEAGELFF
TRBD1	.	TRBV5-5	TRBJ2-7	TGTGCCAGCAGCTTGAGGCAGGGGGCAGACGAGCAGTACTTC	CASSLRQGADEQYF
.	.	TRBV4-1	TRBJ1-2	TGCGCCAGCAGCCAAGGACCTGCGGACAGTAGCTACACCTTC	CASSQGPADSSYTF
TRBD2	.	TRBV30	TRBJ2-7	TGTGCCTGGAGAGCGGGACCTCTCTACGAGCAGTACTTC	CAWRAGPLYEQYF
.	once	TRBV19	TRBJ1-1	TGTGCCAGTAGTCCCAGGGGCTTAACTGAAGCTTTCTTT	CASSPRGLTEAFF
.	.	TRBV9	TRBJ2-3	TGTGCCAGCAGCGTAGTACTAGCAGGCACAGATACGCAGTATTTT	CASSVVLAGTDTQYF
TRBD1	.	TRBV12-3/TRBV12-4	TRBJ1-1	TGTGCCAGCAGTACCCGGGACAGGGCGGAAGCTTTCTTT	CASSTRDRAEAFF
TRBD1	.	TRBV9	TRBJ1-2	TGTGCCAGCAGCGTTCCGAAGACAGGGAACAACTATGGCTACACCTTC	CASSVPKTGNNYGYTF
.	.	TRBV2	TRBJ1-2	TGTGCCAGCAGTGAAGAAACCGGGGAGGTAGATGGCTACACCTTC	CASSEETGEVDGYTF
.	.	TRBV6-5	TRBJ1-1	TGTGCCAGCAGTTATTTTGGGGGCGGGGGCACTGAAGCTTTCTTT	CASSYFGGGGTEAFF
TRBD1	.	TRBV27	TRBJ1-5	TGTGCCAGCAGACAAAGGACAGGGGGTTATCAGCCCCAGCATTTT	CASRQRTGGYQPQHF
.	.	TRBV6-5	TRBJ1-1	TGTGCCAGCAGTTACTCAGCCCGGGGCACTGAAGCTTTCTTT	CASSYSARGTEAFF
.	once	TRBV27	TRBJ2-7	TGTGCCAGCAGTTTAGGTAGGGGCCCCTACGAGCAGTACTTC	CASSLGRGPYEQYF
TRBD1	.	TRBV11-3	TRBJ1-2	TGTGCCAGCAGCTTAGGAGGGGTGGGACAGGGAGGTGGTGGCTACACCTTC	CASSLGGVGQGGGGYTF
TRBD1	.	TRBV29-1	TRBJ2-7	TGCAGCGTCCCGGGACAGGGGTCCTACGAGCAGTACTTC	CSVPGQGSYEQYF
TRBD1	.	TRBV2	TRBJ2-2	TGTGCCAGCAGTGAAAGGGGGCGGGTTAACACCGGGGAGCTGTTTTTT	CASSERGRVNTGELFF
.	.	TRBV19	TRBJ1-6	TGTGCCACTTTAGCCCGGGACTCGAATTCACCCCTCCACTTT	CATLARDSNSPLHF
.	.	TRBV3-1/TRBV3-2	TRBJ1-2	TGTGCCAGCAGCCAAGGAGGAGAGGTTGGTGGCTACACCTTC	CASSQGGEVGGYTF
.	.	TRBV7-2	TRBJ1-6	TGTGCCAGCAGCCGGGGGGCCATTAATAATTCACCCCTCCACTTT	CASSRGAINNSPLHF
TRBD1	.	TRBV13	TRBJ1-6	TGTGCCAGCAGCACCTCTTTGACAGGGTTCATATCACCCCTCCACTTT	CASSTSLTGFISPLHF
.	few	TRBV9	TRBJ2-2	TGTGCCAGCAGCGCCACTGTCAGGGGGGCGAACACCGGGGAGCTGTTTTTT	CASSATVRGANTGELFF
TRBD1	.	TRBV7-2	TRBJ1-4	TGTGCCAGCAGCTGGGACAGCAAAAATGAAAAACTGTTTTTT	CASSWDSKNEKLFF
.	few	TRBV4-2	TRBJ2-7	TGTGCCAGCAGCCAAGACAGGGGCTACGAGCAGTACTTC	CASSQDRGYEQYF
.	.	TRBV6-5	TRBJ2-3	TGTGCCAGCAGTACTAGCTGGGATACGCAGTATTTT	CASSTSWDTQYF
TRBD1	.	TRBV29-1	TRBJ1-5	TGCAGATCCGGGACAGGGATCAATCAGCCCCAGCATTTT	CRSGTGINQPQHF
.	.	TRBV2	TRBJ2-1	TGTGCCAGATCCAGCGGGCTGGATTACAATGAGCAGTTCTTC	CARSSGLDYNEQFF
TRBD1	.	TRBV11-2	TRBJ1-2	TGTGCCAGCAGCCCACGGGACAGGGATTGGGGCTACACCTTC	CASSPRDRDWGYTF
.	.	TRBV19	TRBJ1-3	TGTGCCAGTAGTCCTACGACTAGAAACACCATATATTTT	CASSPTTRNTIYF
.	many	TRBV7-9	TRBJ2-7	TGTGCCAGCAGCGATCGGACAGATGTCTCCTACGAGCAGTACTTC	CASSDRTDVSYEQYF
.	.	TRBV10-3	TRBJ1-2	TGTGCCATCAGTGAACAGGGAGTTGATGGCTACACCTTC	CAISEQGVDGYTF
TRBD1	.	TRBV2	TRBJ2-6	TGTGCCAGCAGTGCCGCTAATGCTATCGGGACAGGGGGCTGGGGGGCCAACGTCCTGACTTTC	CASSAANAIGTGGWGANVLTF
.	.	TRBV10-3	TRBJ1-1	TGTGCCATCAGGCAGGGAGGGACTGAAGCTTTCTTT	CAIRQGGTEAFF
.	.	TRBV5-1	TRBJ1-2	TGCGCCAGCAGCTTGGATAGGGCGGAGGGTTATGGCTACACCTTC	CASSLDRAEGYGYTF
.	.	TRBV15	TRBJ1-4	TGTGCCACCAGCAGAGAATCCGTGAGGACTAATGAAAAACTGTTTTTT	CATSRESVRTNEKLFF
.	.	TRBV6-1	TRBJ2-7	TGTGCCAGCAGTGAAGTCGGGCAGTACTTC	CASSEVGQYF
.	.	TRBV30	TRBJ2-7	TGTGCCTGGAGTGTAACAGGGAAGGGCTACGAGCAGTACTTC	CAWSVTGKGYEQYF
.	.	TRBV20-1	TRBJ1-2	TGCAGTGCTAGTGAATTACAGAACAACTATGGCTACACCTTC	CSASELQNNYGYTF
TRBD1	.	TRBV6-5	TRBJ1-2	TGTGCCAGCAGTTATTACAGGGGGTCTCAAAACTATGGCTACACCTTC	CASSYYRGSQNYGYTF
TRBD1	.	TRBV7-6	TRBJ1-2	TGTGCCAGCAGCCCCCTATTACCGGGACAGGGGGCCGATAACTATGGCTACACCTTC	CASSPLLPGQGADNYGYTF
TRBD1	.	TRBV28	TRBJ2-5	TGTGCCAGCAGTTCAGGGGGCTTATCGGGTAGGAAAGAGACCCAGTACTTC	CASSSGGLSGRKETQYF
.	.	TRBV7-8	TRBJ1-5	TGTGCCAGCAGCCCGACCCTAGGCTCTCGGGATCAGCCCCAGCATTTT	CASSPTLGSRDQPQHF
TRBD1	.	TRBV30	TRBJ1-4	TGTGCCTGGAGTGTACGCGGGACAGGGGATGAAAAACTGTTTTTT	CAWSVRGTGDEKLFF
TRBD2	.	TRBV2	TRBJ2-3	TGTGCCAGCAAAACGCTTGTCGGGGGAGGGGCAGATACGCAGTATTTT	CASKTLVGGGADTQYF
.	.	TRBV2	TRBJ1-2	TGTGCTAGCGGACGGGAGGGGACCAACTATGGCTACACCTTC	CASGREGTNYGYTF
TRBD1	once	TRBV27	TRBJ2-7	TGTGCCAGCAGCGACCGGGACAGACTCTCCTACGAGCAGTACTTC	CASSDRDRLSYEQYF
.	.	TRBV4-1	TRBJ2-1	TGCGCCAGCAGCCAAGATCCGATGTACATGACTAGCTACAATGAGCAGTTCTTC	CASSQDPMYMTSYNEQFF
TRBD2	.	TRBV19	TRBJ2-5	TGTGCCAGCAAACCCTCTAGCGGTTCCCCAGAGACCCAGTACTTC	CASKPSSGSPETQYF